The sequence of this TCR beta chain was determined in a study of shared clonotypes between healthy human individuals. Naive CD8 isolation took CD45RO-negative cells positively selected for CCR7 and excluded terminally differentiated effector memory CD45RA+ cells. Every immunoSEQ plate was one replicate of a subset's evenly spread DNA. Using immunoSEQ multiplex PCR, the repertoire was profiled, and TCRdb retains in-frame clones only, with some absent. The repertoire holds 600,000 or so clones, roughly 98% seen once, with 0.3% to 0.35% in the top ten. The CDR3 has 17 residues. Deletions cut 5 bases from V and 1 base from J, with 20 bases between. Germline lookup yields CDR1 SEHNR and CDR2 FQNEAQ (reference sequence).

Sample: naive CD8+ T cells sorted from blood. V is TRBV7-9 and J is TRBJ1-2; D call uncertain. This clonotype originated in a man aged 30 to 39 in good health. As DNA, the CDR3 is TGTGCCAGCAGCCCACCCCTATGGTCGGGCCTTAACTATGGCTACACCTTC. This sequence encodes CASSPPLWSGLNYGYTF.